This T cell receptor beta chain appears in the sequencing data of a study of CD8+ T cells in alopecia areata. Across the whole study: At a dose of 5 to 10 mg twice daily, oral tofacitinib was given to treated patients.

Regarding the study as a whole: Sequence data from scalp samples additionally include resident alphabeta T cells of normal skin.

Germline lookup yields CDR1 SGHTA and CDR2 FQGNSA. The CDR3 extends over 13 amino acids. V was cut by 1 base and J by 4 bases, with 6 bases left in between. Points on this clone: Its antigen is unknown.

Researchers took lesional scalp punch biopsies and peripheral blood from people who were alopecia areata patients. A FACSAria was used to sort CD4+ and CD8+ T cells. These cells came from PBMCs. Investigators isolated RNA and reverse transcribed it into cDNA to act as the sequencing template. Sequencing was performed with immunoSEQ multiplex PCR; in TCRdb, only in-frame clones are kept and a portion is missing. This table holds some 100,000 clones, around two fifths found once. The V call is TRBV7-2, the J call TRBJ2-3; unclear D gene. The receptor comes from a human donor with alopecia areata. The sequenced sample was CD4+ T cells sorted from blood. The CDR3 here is CASSLEAADTQYF. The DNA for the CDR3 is TGTGCCAGCAGCTTAGAAGCAGCAGATACGCAGTATTTT.